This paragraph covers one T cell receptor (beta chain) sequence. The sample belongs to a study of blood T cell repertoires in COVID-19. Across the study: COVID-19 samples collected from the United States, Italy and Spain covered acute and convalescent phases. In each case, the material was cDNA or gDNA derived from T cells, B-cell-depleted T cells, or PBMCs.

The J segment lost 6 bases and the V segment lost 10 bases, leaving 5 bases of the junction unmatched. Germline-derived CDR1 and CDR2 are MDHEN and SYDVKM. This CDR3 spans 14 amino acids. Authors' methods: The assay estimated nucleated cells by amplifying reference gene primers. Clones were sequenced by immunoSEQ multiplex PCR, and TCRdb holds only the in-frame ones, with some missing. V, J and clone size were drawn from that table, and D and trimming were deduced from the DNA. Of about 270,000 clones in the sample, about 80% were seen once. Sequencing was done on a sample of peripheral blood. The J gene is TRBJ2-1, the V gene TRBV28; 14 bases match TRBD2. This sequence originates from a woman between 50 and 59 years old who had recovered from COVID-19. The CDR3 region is CATGLAGERNEQFF. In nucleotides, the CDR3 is TGTGCCACGGGACTAGCGGGAGAACGCAATGAGCAGTTCTTC.